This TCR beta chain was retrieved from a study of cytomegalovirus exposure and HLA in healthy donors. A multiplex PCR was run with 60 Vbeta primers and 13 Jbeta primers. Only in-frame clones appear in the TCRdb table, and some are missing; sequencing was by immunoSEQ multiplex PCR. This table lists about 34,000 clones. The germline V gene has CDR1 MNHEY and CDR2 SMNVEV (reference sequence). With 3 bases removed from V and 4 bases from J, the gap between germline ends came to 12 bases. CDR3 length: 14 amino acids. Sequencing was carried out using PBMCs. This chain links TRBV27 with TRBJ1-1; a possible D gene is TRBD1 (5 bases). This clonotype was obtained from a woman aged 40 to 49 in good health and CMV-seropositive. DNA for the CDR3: TGTGCCAGCAGTTTGAATGGCAGGGTCACTGAAGCTTTCTTT. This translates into CASSLNGRVTEAFF.